This T cell receptor beta chain stems from a study of blood T cell repertoires in COVID-19. The CDR3 spans 14 residues. The V gene's germline CDR1 is LGHDT and CDR2 YNNKEL (reference sequence). With 2 bases removed from V and 6 bases from J, the gap between germline ends came to 11 bases. This clone was detected a few times. TCRdb's table, derived via immunoSEQ multiplex PCR, lists solely in-frame clones and lacks some. The table includes roughly 230,000 clones, 83% detected once. This clonotype was sampled from a human donor in a cohort sampled during active COVID-19. Sequencing used peripheral blood. The V call is TRBV3-1 (or the pseudogene TRBV3-2), the J call TRBJ2-4; D possibly corresponds to TRBD1 (5 bases). The CDR3 DNA follows: TGTGCCAGCAGCCAATTCGGACATCTAAACATTCAGTACTTC. As protein: CASSQFGHLNIQYF.